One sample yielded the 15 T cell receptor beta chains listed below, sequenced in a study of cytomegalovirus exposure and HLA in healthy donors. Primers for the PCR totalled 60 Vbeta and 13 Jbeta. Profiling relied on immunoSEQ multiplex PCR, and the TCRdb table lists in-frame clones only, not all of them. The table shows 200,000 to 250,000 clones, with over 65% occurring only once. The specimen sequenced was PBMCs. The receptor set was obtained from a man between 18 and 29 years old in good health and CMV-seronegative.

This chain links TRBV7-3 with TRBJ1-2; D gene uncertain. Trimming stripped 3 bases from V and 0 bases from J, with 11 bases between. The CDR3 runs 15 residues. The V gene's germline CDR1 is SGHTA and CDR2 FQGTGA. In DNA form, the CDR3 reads TGTGCCAGCAGCTTCTGTGAGCCCCCTAACTATGGCTACACCTTC. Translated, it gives CASSFCEPPNYGYTF. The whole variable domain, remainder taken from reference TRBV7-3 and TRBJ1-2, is GAGVSQTPSNKVTEKGKYVELRCDPISGHTALYWYRQSLGQGPEFLIYFQGTGAADDSGLPNDRFFAVRPEGSVSTLKIQRTERGDSAVYLCASSFCEPPNYGYTFGSGTRLTVV.

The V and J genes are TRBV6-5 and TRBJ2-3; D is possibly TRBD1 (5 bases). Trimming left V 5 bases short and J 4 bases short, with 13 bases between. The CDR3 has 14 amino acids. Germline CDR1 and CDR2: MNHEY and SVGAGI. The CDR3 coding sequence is TGTGCCAGCAGTAGTCAGGGTCCCCCAGATACGCAGTATTTT. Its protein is CASSSQGPPDTQYF.

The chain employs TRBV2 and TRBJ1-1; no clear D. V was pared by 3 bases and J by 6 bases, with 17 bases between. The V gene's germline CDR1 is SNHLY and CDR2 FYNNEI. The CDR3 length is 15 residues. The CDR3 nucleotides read TGTGCCAGCAGTGACTTTCAGCTGAGGGAAGCTGAAGCTTTCTTT. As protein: CASSDFQLREAEAFF. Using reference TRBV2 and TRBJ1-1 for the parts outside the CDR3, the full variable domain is EPEVTQTPSHQVTQMGQEVILRCVPISNHLYFYWYRQILGQKVEFLVSFYNNEISEKSEIFDDQFSVERPDGSNFTLKIRSTKLEDSAMYFCASSDFQLREAEAFFGQGTRLTVV.

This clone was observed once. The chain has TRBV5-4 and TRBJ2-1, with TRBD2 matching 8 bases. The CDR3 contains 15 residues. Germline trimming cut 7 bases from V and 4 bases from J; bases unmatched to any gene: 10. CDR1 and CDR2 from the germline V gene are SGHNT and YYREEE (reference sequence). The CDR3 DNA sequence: TGTGCCAGCGCCCGAAGGACTAGCCCATACAATGAGCAGTTCTTC. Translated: CASARRTSPYNEQFF.

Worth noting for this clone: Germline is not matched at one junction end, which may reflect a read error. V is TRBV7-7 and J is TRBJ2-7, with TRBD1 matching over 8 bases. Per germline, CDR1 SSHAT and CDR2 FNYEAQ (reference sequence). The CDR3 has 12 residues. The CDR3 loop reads CASSPTGGEQYF. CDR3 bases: TGTGCTAGCAGCCCAACAGGGGGCGAGCAGTACTTC.

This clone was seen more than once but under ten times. Here the CDR3 DNA reads TGTGCCAGCAGCGCCCCCAGGGGCCGCGGTGGCTACACCTTC. Its protein is CASSAPRGRGGYTF. The V gene is TRBV9, the J gene TRBJ1-2; a weak D match, TRBD1 (6 bases). The germline gives CDR1 SGDLS, CDR2 YYNGEE. Between the trimmed V and J ends, which lost 3 bases and 7 bases, there was a span of 16 bases. This CDR3 has 14 amino acids.

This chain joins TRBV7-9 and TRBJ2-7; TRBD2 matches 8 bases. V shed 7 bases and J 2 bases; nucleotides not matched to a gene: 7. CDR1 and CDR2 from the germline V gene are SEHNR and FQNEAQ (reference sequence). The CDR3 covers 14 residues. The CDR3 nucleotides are TGTGCCAGCACCCCGGGGACTAGTCCCTACGAGCAGTACTTC. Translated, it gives CASTPGTSPYEQYF.

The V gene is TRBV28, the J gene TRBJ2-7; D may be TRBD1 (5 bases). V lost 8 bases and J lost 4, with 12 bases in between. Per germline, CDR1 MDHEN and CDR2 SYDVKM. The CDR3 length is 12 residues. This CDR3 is CASADSYYEQYF. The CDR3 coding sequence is TGTGCCAGCGCCGACAGTTATTACGAGCAGTACTTC. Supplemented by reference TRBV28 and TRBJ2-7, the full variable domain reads DVKVTQSSRYLVKRTGEKVFLECVQDMDHENMFWYRQDPGLGLRLIYFSYDVKMKEKGDIPEGYSVSREKKERFSLILESASTNQTSMYLCASADSYYEQYFGPGTRLTVT.

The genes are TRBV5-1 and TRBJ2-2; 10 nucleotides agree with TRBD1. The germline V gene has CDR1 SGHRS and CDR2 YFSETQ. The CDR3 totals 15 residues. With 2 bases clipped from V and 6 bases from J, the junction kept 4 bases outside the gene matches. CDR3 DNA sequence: TGCGCCAGCAGCTTTGGGACAGGGGACGCCGGGGAGCTGTTTTTT. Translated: CASSFGTGDAGELFF.

The CDR3 is CSASRSYGYTF. The CDR3 DNA is TGCAGTGCTAGCAGGTCGTATGGCTACACCTTC. V and J are TRBV20-1 and TRBJ1-2, with unresolved D. Germline-derived CDR1 and CDR2 are DFQATT and SNEGSKA (reference sequence). V was shortened by 3 bases and J by 5 bases, with 7 bases between the two germline ends. This CDR3 comprises 11 residues.

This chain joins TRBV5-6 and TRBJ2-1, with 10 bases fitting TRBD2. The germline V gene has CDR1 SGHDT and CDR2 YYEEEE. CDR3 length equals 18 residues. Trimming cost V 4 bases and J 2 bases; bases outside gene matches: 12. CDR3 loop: CASSNPFPSGRAYNEQFF. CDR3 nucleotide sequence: TGTGCCAGCAGCAACCCCTTCCCAAGCGGGAGGGCCTACAATGAGCAGTTCTTC.

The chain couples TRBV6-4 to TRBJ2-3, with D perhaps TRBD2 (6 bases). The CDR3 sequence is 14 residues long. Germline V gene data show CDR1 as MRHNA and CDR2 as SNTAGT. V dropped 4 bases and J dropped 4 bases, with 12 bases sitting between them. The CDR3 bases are TGTGCCAGCAGTGCTAGTGGAGGGCCAGATACGCAGTATTTT. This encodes CASSASGGPDTQYF.

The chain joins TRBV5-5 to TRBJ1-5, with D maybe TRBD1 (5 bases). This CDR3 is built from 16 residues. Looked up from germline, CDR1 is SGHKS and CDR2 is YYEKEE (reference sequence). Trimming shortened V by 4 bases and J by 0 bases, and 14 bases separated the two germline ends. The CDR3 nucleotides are TGTGCCAGCAGCCCCCGGGGGGGATATAGCAATCAGCCCCAGCATTTT. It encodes CASSPRGGYSNQPQHF.

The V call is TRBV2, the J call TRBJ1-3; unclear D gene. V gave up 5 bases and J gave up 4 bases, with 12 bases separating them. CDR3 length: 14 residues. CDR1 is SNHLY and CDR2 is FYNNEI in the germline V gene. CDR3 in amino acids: CASSPSLQGNTIYF. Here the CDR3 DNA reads TGTGCCAGCAGTCCTAGCTTGCAGGGAAACACCATATATTTT.

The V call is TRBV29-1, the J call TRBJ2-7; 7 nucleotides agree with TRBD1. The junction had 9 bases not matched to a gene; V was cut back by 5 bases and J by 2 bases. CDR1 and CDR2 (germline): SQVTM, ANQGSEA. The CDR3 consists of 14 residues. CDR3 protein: CSVSVGTVPYEQYF. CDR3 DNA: TGCAGCGTTTCAGTAGGGACAGTCCCCTACGAGCAGTACTTC.